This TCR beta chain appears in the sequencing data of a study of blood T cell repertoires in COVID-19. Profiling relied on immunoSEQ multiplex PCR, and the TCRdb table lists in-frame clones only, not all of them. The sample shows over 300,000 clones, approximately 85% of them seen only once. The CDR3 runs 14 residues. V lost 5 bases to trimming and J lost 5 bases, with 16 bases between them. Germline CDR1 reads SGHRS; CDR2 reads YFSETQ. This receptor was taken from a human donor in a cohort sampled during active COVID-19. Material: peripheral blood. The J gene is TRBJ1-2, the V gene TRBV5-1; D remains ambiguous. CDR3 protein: CASSSMGRVYGYTF. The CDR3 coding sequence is TGCGCCAGCAGTTCGATGGGGAGGGTTTATGGCTACACCTTC.